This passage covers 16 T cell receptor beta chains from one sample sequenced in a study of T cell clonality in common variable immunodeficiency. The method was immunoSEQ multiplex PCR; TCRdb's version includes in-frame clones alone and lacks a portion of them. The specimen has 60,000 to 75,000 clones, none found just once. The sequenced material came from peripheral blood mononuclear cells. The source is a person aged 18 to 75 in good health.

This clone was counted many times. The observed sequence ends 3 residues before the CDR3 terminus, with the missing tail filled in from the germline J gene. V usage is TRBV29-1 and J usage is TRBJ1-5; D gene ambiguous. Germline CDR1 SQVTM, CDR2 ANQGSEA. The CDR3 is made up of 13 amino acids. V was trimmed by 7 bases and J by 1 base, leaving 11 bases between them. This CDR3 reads CSAKTDSNQPQHF. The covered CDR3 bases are TGCAGCGCCAAAACAGACAGCAATCAGCCC.

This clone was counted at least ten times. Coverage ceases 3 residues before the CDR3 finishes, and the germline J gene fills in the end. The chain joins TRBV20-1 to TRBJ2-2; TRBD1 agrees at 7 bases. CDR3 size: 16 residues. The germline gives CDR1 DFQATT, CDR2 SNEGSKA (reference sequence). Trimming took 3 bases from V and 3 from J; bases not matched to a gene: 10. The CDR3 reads CSASHRQGSDTGELFF. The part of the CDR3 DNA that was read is TGCAGTGCTAGCCACAGACAGGGTTCGGACACCGGGGAG.

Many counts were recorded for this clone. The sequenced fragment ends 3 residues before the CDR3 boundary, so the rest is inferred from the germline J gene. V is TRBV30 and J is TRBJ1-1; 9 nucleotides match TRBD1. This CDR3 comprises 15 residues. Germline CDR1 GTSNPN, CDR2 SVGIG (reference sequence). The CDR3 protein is CAWSVNLGTGNKAFF. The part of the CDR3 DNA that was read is TGTGCCTGGAGTGTAAATTTAGGGACAGGGAACAAA. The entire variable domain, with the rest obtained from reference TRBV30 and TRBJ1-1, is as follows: SQTIHQWPATLVQPVGSPLSLECTVEGTSNPNLYWYRQAAGRGLQLLFYSVGIGQISSEVPQNLSASRPQDRQFILSSKKLLLSDSGFYLCAWSVNLGTGNKAFFGQGTRLTVV.

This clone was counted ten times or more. The covered CDR3 bases are TGTGCCAGCAGTTTACAGGGTGGAAACACC. Its translation: CASSLQGGNT. The full CDR3 protein is CASSLQGGNTIYF. This chain connects TRBV12-3 or TRBV12-4 to TRBJ1-3; tentatively, D is TRBD1 (5 bases). The read ends 3 residues early relative to the CDR3; the germline J gene fills the gap. Trimming removed 2 bases at V and 3 bases at J, with 5 bases between. The CDR3 runs 13 residues.

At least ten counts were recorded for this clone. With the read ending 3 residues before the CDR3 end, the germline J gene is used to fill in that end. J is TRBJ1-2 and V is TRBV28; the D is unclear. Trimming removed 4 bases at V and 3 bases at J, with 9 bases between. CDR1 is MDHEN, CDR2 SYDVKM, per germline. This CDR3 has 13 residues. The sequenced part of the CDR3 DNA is TGTGCCAGCAGTTCCGGGGTTGACTATGGC. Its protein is CASSSGVDYG. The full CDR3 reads CASSSGVDYGYTF.

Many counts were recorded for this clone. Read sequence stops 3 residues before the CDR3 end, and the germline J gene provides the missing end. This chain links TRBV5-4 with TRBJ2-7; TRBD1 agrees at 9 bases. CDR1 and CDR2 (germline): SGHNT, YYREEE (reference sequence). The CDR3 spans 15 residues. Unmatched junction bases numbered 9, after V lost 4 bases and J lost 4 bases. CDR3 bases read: TGTGCCAGCAGCCCCGCCGGGACAGGGATTTACGAG. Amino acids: CASSPAGTGIYE. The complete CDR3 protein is CASSPAGTGIYEQYF.

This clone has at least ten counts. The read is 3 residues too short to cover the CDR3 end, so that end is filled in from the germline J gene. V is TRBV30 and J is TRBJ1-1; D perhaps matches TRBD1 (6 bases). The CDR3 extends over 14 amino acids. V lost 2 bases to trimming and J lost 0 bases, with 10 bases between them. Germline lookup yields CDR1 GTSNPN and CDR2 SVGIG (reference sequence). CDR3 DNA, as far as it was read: TGTGCCTGGAGTTTGGGGGCGGTGAACACTGAA. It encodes CAWSLGAVNTE. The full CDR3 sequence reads CAWSLGAVNTEAFF. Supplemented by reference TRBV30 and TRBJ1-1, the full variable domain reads SQTIHQWPATLVQPVGSPLSLECTVEGTSNPNLYWYRQAAGRGLQLLFYSVGIGQISSEVPQNLSASRPQDRQFILSSKKLLLSDSGFYLCAWSLGAVNTEAFFGQGTRLTVV.

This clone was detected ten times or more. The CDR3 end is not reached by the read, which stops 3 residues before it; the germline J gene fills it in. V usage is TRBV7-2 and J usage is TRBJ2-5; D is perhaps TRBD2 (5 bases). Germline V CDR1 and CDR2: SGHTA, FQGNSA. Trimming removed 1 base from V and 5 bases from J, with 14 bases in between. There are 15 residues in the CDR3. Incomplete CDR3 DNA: TGTGCCAGCAGCTTAGGTCGTTTCAGAGGGGAGACC. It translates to CASSLGRFRGET. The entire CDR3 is CASSLGRFRGETQYF.

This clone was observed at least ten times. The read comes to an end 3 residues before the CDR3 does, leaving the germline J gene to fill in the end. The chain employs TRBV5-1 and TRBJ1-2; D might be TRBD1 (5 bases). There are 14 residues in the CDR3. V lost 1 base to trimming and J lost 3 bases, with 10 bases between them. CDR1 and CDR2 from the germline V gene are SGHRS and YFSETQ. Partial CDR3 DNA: TGCGCCAGCAGCTTGATGGGGCAGGACTATGGC. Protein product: CASSLMGQDYG. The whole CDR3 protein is CASSLMGQDYGYTF.

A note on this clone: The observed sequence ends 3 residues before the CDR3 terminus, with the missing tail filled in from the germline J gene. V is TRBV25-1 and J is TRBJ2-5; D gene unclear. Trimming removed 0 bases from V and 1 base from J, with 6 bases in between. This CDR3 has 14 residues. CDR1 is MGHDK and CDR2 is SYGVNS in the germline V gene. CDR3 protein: CASSEYSIQETQYF. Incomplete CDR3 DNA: TGTGCCAGCAGTGAATATTCTATCCAAGAGACC.

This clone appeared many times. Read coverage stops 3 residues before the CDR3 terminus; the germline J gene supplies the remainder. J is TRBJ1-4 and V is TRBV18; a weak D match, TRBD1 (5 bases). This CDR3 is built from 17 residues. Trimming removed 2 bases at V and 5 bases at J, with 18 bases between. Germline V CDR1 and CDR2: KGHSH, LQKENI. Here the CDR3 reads CASSPRTNMGRNEKLFF. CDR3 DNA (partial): TGTGCCAGCTCACCAAGGACAAATATGGGTCGAAATGAAAAA.

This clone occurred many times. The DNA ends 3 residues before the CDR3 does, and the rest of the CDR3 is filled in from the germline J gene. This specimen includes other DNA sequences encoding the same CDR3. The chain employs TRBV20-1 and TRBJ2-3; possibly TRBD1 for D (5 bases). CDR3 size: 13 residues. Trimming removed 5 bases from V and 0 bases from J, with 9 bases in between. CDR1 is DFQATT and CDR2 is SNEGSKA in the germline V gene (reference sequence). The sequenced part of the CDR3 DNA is TGCAGTGCTCGGTCAGGGAGCACAGATACG. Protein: CSARSGSTDT. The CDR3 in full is CSARSGSTDTQYF.

The chain's CDR3 is CASSFGAGGTYEQYF. The part of the CDR3 DNA that was read is TGTGCCAGCAGTTTTGGGGCAGGGGGGACCTACGAG. V usage is TRBV27 and J usage is TRBJ2-7, with a tentative D call TRBD1 (7 bases). Read sequence stops 3 residues before the CDR3 end, and the germline J gene provides the missing end. The CDR3 has 15 amino acids. V shed 3 bases and J shed 2 bases, with 14 bases lying between them. CDR1 MNHEY and CDR2 SMNVEV come from the germline V gene (reference sequence).

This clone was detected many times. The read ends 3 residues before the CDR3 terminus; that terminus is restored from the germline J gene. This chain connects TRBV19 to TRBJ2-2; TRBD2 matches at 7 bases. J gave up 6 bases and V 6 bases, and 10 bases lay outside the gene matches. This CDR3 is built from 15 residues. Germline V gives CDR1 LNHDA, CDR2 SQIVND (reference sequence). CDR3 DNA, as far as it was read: TGTGCCAGTAGCCAGGGATCTGCGGGGGCCGGGGAG. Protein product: CASSQGSAGAGE. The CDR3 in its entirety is CASSQGSAGAGELFF.

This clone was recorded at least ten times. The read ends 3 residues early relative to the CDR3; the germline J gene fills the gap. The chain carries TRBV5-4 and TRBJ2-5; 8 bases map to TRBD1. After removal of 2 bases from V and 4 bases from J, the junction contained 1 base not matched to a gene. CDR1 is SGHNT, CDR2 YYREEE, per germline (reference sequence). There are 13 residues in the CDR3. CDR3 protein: CASSFRGPETQYF. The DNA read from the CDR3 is TGTGCCAGCAGCTTCAGGGGGCCAGAGACC.

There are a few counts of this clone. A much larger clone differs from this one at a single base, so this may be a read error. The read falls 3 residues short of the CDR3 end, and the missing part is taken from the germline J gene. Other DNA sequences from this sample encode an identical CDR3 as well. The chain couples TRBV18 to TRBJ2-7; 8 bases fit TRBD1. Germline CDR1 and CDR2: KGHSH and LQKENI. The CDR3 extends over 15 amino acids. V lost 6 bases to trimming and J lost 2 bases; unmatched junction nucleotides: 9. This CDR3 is CASSLLGTGTYEQYF. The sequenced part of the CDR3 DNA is TGTGCCAGCTCCCTCCTCGGGACAGGAACCTACGAG.